The 13 T cell receptor beta chains presented below share a single source sample, sequenced in a study of blood T cells in healthy people across ages. The second PCR ran about 6 to 11 cycles with a sample-barcoded 5' primer and J-beta primers. TCRdb ran MiXCR on the 5' RACE reads and lists one entry per CDR3 protein. The sample gives roughly 2 million distinct CDR3 sequences, roughly 52% of which show up once; about 2.1% is in the top ten. Input material: blood. The receptors derive from a middle-aged woman in good health.

The chain couples TRBV5-1 to TRBJ2-3; D call uncertain. Per the germline V gene, CDR1 is SGHRS and CDR2 is YFSETQ. This CDR3 is built from 14 residues. The ends were cut back, 3 bases at V and 2 bases at J, with 10 bases in the middle. The CDR3 sequence is CASSSAYITDTQYF. In DNA form, the CDR3 reads TGCGCCAGCAGCTCAGCTTACATCACAGATACGCAGTATTTT.

The sample holds a few counts of this clonotype. This chain joins TRBV4-3 and TRBJ2-3, with 7 nucleotides matching TRBD2. The V gene's germline CDR1 is LGHNA and CDR2 YSLEER. V dropped 5 bases and J dropped 3; count of bases not matched to a gene: 11. There are 16 residues in the CDR3. The CDR3 reads CASSDASGGGTDTQYF. CDR3 in DNA: TGCGCCAGCAGCGATGCTTCGGGGGGTGGGACAGATACGCAGTATTTT.

The chain combines TRBV7-2 with TRBJ1-2; D unresolved. The germline V gene encodes CDR1 SGHTA and CDR2 FQGNSA. Trimming pared 4 bases from V and 9 bases from J, leaving 18 bases between. This CDR3 spans 14 amino acids. The CDR3 sequence: CASSSLGGSGSYTF. The CDR3, as DNA: TGTGCCAGCAGCTCCCTCGGCGGGTCGGGGAGCTACACCTTC.

This clonotype appeared a few times. The CDR3 here is CASSQDSASGTDTQYF. The CDR3 coding sequence is TGCGCCAGCAGCCAAGATTCAGCCTCGGGCACAGATACGCAGTATTTT. The gene calls are TRBV4-1 and TRBJ2-3; D not certain. This CDR3 has 16 amino acids. CDR1 and CDR2 from the germline V gene are MGHRA and YSYEKL. Trimming took 0 bases from V and 1 from J, leaving 11 bases between them.

The gene calls are TRBV20-1 and TRBJ2-1, with 8 bases identical to TRBD2. The CDR3 loop spans 13 amino acids. The V segment lost 5 bases and the J segment 5 bases; nucleotides outside the gene matches: 5. Per germline, CDR1 DFQATT and CDR2 SNEGSKA (reference sequence). The CDR3 protein is CSAQRGRDNEQFF. In nucleotides, the CDR3 is TGCAGTGCTCAGCGGGGGAGAGACAATGAGCAGTTCTTC.

This sequence joins TRBV6-2 or TRBV6-3 and TRBJ1-2; no definite D call. CDR3 length: 13 residues. Trimming shortened V by 4 bases and J by 8 bases, and 14 bases separated the two germline ends. Germline lookup yields CDR1 MNHEY and CDR2 SVGEGT. CDR3 nucleotide sequence: TGTGCCAGCAGTTCGCTAGAGGTCTGGGGCTACACCTTC. This codes for CASSSLEVWGYTF.

Ten or more counts support this clonotype. The V gene is TRBV20-1, the J gene TRBJ2-7; weak D call: TRBD1 (6 bases). Trimming pared 3 bases from V and 5 bases from J, leaving 20 bases between. The germline CDR1 and CDR2 sequences are DFQATT and SNEGSKA (reference sequence). The CDR3 sequence is 15 residues long. In nucleotides, the CDR3 is TGCAGTGCTAGTACTGGCAGGGGCTTTTCCGACGAGCAGTACTTC. It is translated as CSASTGRGFSDEQYF.

The J gene is TRBJ2-1, the V gene TRBV12-3 or TRBV12-4; D remains ambiguous. Trimming took off 7 bases at V and 2 bases at J, with 18 bases between the two ends. This CDR3 has 16 residues. The CDR3 region has the DNA TGTGCCAGCACATCGCCCCGTGAAGCTGCCTACAATGAGCAGTTCTTC. This sequence encodes CASTSPREAAYNEQFF.

J is TRBJ2-3 and V is TRBV11-3; D is perhaps TRBD1 or TRBD2 (5 bases each). The length of the CDR3 is 16 residues. Germline-derived CDR1 and CDR2 are SGHNT and YENEEA. V was cut by 5 bases and J by 0 bases, with 15 bases left in between. The CDR3 bases are TGTGCCAGCAGCCCGGGGACCAGACAGAGCACAGATACGCAGTATTTT. It codes for CASSPGTRQSTDTQYF.

The rearrangement uses TRBV5-6 and TRBJ1-1; possibly TRBD1 for D (5 bases). The germline gives CDR1 SGHDT, CDR2 YYEEEE. V gave up 7 bases and J gave up 3 bases, with 19 bases separating them. The CDR3 has 15 amino acids. Here the CDR3 reads CASSLRRVPDTEAFF. As DNA, the CDR3 is TGTGCCAGCTCCCTGCGCAGGGTTCCGGACACTGAAGCTTTCTTT.

The CDR3 DNA reads as TGTGCCAGCAGTTACACCTACCTAGAGACCCAGTACTTC. It codes for CASSYTYLETQYF. The chain combines TRBV6-5 with TRBJ2-5; D is ambiguous. Between the trimmed V and J ends, which lost 2 bases and 4 bases, there was a span of 8 bases. This CDR3 is 13 amino acids long. Germline CDR1 is MNHEY and CDR2 is SVGAGI.

The CDR3 nucleotides read TGCAGTGCGAGGACAGGGCCCTATAGCACAGATACGCAGTATTTT. Translation: CSARTGPYSTDTQYF. This chain connects TRBV20-1 to TRBJ2-3; 8 bases line up with TRBD1. Trimming at V came to 6 bases and at J to 0 bases, leaving 8 bases not matched to a gene. Germline-derived CDR1 and CDR2 are DFQATT and SNEGSKA (reference sequence). The CDR3 runs to 15 residues.

The chain employs TRBV20-1 and TRBJ2-5, with TRBD2 as a possible D gene (5 bases). Germline V CDR1 and CDR2: DFQATT, SNEGSKA (reference sequence). V lost 1 base, J lost 3 bases, and 12 bases lay in between. The CDR3 runs 14 residues. The CDR3 nucleotides are TGCAGTGCTAGAGTGAGGAGCGGAAAAGAGACCCAGTACTTC. It codes for CSARVRSGKETQYF.